This T cell receptor (beta chain) was documented in a study of identical twins. Template switching (which added a universal primer site) was used, and cDNA carried unique molecular identifiers. TCRdb passed the 5' RACE reads through MiXCR, listing each CDR3 protein once. The table lists roughly 490,000 distinct CDR3 sequences, 14% of them singletons. Germline-derived CDR1 and CDR2 are LGHNA and YSLEER. The CDR3 spans 18 residues. V shed 0 bases and J 3 bases; nucleotides not matched to a gene: 10. Notes on the study in general: The conclusions drew on cross-sectional statistical analysis instead of tracking the same donors.

About this clonotype itself: Its antigen is not known.

These same data were also listed under a study on yellow fever vaccine responses in identical twins.

This rearrangement joins TRBV4-3 to TRBJ2-3; 9 bases line up with TRBD1. The sample was CD4+ T cells sorted from blood. This sequence originates from a woman between 18 and 29 years old in good health. The CDR3 DNA is TGCGCCAGCAGCCAAGATCTAGTTGGACAGGGGATTACAGATACGCAGTATTTT. Protein: CASSQDLVGQGITDTQYF.